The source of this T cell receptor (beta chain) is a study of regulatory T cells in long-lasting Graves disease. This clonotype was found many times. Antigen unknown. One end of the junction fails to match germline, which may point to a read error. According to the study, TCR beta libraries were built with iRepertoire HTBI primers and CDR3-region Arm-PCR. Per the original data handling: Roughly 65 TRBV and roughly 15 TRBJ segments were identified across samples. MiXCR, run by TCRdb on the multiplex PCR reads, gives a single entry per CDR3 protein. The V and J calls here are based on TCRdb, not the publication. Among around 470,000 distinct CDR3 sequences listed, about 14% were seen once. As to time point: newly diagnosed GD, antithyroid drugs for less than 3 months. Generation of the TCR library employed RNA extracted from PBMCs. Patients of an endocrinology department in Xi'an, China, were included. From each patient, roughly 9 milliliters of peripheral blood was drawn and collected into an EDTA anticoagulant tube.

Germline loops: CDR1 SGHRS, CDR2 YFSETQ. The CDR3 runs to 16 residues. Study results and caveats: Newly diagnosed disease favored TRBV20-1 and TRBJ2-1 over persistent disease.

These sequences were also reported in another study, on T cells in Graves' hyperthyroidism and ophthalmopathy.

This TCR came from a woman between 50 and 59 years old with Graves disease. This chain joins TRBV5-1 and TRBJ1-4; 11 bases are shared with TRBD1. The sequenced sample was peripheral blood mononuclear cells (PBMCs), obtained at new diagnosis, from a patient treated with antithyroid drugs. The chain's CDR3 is CASSSGQGATNEKLFF. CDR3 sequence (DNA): TGTGCCAGCAGTTCGGGACAGGGGGCAACTAATGAAAAACTGTTTTTT.